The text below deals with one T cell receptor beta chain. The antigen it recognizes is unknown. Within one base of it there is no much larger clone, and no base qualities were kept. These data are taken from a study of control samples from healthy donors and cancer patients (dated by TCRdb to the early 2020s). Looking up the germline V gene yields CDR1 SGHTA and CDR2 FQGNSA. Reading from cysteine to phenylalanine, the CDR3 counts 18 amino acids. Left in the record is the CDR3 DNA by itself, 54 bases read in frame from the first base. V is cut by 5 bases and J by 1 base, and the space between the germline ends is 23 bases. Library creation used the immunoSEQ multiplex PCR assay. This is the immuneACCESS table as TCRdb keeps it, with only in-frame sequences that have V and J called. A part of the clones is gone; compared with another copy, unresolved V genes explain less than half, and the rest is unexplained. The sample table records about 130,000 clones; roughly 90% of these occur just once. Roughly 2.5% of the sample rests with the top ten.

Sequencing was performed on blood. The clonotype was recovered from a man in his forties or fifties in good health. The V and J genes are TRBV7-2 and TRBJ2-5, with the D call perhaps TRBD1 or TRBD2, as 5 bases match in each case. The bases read TGTGCCAGCAGCCGGGATGGGGCCTGGGTCGGTGGCCAAGAGACCCAGTACTTC. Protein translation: CASSRDGAWVGGQETQYF.